The 16 T cell receptor beta chains presented below share a single source sample, sequenced in a study of shared clonotypes between healthy human individuals. Data came from immunoSEQ multiplex PCR; TCRdb stores just in-frame clones and leaves some out. Found here are roughly 1.4 million clones, approximately 98.5% of them singletons; the top ten hold roughly 0.36%. Sequencing was done on a sample of naive CD4+ T cells sorted from blood. Subset given: CD45RA+ positively selected. These receptors were collected from a man younger than 45 in good health.

The chain uses TRBV5-6 and TRBJ1-1; D may be TRBD1 (5 bases). This CDR3 contains 13 residues. Looked up from germline, CDR1 is SGHDT and CDR2 is YYEEEE. With 1 base removed from V and 3 bases from J, the gap between germline ends came to 7 bases. The CDR3 reads CASSLTGDTEAFF. DNA for the CDR3: TGTGCCAGCAGCTTGACGGGGGACACTGAAGCTTTCTTT.

As DNA, the CDR3 is TGTGCCACCAGAGGGAAACCGGCCGTCCAGCGTACTGAAGCTTTCTTT. It yields the protein CATRGKPAVQRTEAFF. The chain has TRBV15 and TRBJ1-1, with no clear D. The CDR3 spans 16 residues. V shed 6 bases and J shed 5 bases, with 22 bases lying between them. CDR1 and CDR2 (germline): LNHNV, YYDKDF (reference sequence).

The chain is built from TRBV25-1 and TRBJ1-4; possibly TRBD1 for D (6 bases). The germline V and J ends were trimmed by 6 bases and 0 bases, with 11 bases remaining between them. This CDR3 is built from 15 residues. Germline CDR1 is MGHDK and CDR2 is SYGVNS. The CDR3 protein is CASRAQGATNEKLFF. The CDR3 coding sequence is TGTGCCAGCAGGGCACAGGGTGCAACTAATGAAAAACTGTTTTTT. The complete variable domain, with remaining parts taken from reference TRBV25-1 and TRBJ1-4, reads EADIYQTPRYLVIGTGKKITLECSQTMGHDKMYWYQQDPGMELHLIHYSYGVNSTEKGDLSSESTVSRIRTEHFPLTLESARPSHTSQYLCASRAQGATNEKLFFGSGTQLSVL.

The chain is built from TRBV18 and TRBJ1-1, with D uncertain. The germline CDR1 and CDR2 sequences are KGHSH and LQKENI. The CDR3 runs to 14 residues. The ends were cut back, 2 bases at V and 6 bases at J, with 13 bases in the middle. The CDR3: CASSPRARVAEAFF. The DNA of the CDR3 is TGTGCCAGCTCACCAAGGGCTCGAGTGGCTGAAGCTTTCTTT.

This chain connects TRBV5-1 to TRBJ2-2, with D unresolved. This CDR3 is 14 amino acids long. V shed 0 bases and J shed 8 bases, with 11 bases lying between them. In germline, CDR1 is SGHRS, CDR2 YFSETQ. The chain's CDR3 is CASSLAVSGGELFF. The CDR3 DNA reads as TGCGCCAGCAGCTTGGCCGTCTCAGGTGGGGAGCTGTTTTTT.

This chain links TRBV7-9 with TRBJ2-7; D might be TRBD1 (6 bases). The germline CDR1 and CDR2 sequences are SEHNR and FQNEAQ (reference sequence). The CDR3 is 15 residues long. Trimming pared 1 base from V and 0 bases from J, leaving 10 bases between. CDR3 residues: CASSLVGTFSYEQYF. CDR3 sequence (DNA): TGTGCCAGCAGCTTAGTTGGGACATTCTCCTACGAGCAGTACTTC.

The chain joins TRBV28 to TRBJ2-3; TRBD2 agrees at 10 bases. The trim removed 4 bases at V and 5 bases at J, leaving 6 bases unmatched. The CDR3 has 15 amino acids. In germline, CDR1 is MDHEN, CDR2 SYDVKM. This chain's CDR3 is CASSSKAGGVDTQYF. The CDR3, as DNA: TGTGCCAGCAGTTCCAAAGCGGGAGGGGTAGATACGCAGTATTTT.

Comment on this clone: At the DNA level, this CDR3 is encoded by other sequences in the same sample as well. The V call is TRBV18, the J call TRBJ2-1, with 7 bases lining up with TRBD2. V lost 6 bases, J lost 0 bases, and 5 bases stayed unmatched. This CDR3 has 15 residues. Looked up from germline, CDR1 is KGHSH and CDR2 is LQKENI. The CDR3 protein is CASSPGGSSYNEQFF. The CDR3 DNA sequence: TGTGCCAGCTCCCCGGGCGGGAGCTCCTACAATGAGCAGTTCTTC.

The V gene is TRBV6-5, the J gene TRBJ2-1, with D possibly TRBD2 on 5 matching bases. The ends were cut back, 5 bases at V and 4 bases at J, with 9 bases in the middle. There are 13 residues in the CDR3. Germline lookup yields CDR1 MNHEY and CDR2 SVGAGI. Here the CDR3 reads CASSMDFYNEQFF. The CDR3 DNA sequence: TGTGCCAGCAGTATGGACTTTTACAATGAGCAGTTCTTC.

The chain employs TRBV18 and TRBJ2-3, with 9 bases aligning to TRBD2. The CDR3 runs to 17 residues. Germline V gene sequence: CDR1 KGHSH, CDR2 LQKENI. With V trimmed by 2 bases and J by 4 bases, 10 bases remained unmatched. The CDR3 DNA reads as TGTGCCAGCTCACCATCCCAGGTGGTAGCGGGAGCAGATACGCAGTATTTT. Translated, it gives CASSPSQVVAGADTQYF. Full variable domain (rest looked up from reference TRBV18 and TRBJ2-3): NAGVMQNPRHLVRRRGQEARLRCSPMKGHSHVYWYRQLPEEGLKFMVYLQKENIIDESGMPKERFSAEFPKEGPSILRIQQVVRGDSAAYFCASSPSQVVAGADTQYFGPGTRLTVL.

The rearrangement uses TRBV5-1 and TRBJ2-2, with TRBD2 matching over 9 bases. The CDR3 consists of 14 residues. The ends lost 4 bases at V and 5 bases at J; junction bases unmatched: 3. Germline assignment: CDR1 SGHRS and CDR2 YFSETQ. The CDR3 nucleotides are TGCGCCAGCAGCCGCGGACTAGCGACCGGGGAGCTGTTTTTT. Its translation is CASSRGLATGELFF. Variable domain in full (rest from reference TRBV5-1 and TRBJ2-2): KAGVTQTPRYLIKTRGQQVTLSCSPISGHRSVSWYQQTPGQGLQFLFEYFSETQRNKGNFPGRFSGRQFSNSRSEMNVSTLELGDSALYLCASSRGLATGELFFGEGSRLTVL.

The gene calls are TRBV7-3 and TRBJ2-2; weak D call: TRBD1 (6 bases). The length of the CDR3 is 16 residues. Trimming took 1 base from V and 4 from J, leaving 13 bases between them. CDR1 and CDR2 (germline): SGHTA, FQGTGA. CDR3 DNA sequence: TGTGCCAGCAGCTTAAGTTCAGGGGCTGGCACCGGGGAGCTGTTTTTT. Encoded protein: CASSLSSGAGTGELFF. The variable domain in full, completed from reference TRBV7-3 and TRBJ2-2, reads GAGVSQTPSNKVTEKGKYVELRCDPISGHTALYWYRQSLGQGPEFLIYFQGTGAADDSGLPNDRFFAVRPEGSVSTLKIQRTERGDSAVYLCASSLSSGAGTGELFFGEGSRLTVL.

The chain employs TRBV7-2 and TRBJ1-5; weak D call: TRBD1 (5 bases). The CDR3 is made up of 15 amino acids. Trimming removed 1 base from V and 2 bases from J, with 9 bases in between. The V gene's germline CDR1 is SGHTA and CDR2 FQGNSA. DNA for the CDR3: TGTGCCAGCAGCTTAGAAGGGGAGCGCAATCAGCCCCAGCATTTT. Its protein is CASSLEGERNQPQHF. The full variable domain, in which reference TRBV7-2 and TRBJ1-5 provide the parts outside the CDR3, is GAGVSQSPSNKVTEKGKDVELRCDPISGHTALYWYRQSLGQGLEFLIYFQGNSAPDKSGLPSDRFSAERTGGSVSTLTIQRTQQEDSAVYLCASSLEGERNQPQHFGDGTRLSIL.

About this clone: Additional DNA sequences in this sample encode the identical CDR3. V gene TRBV18 combines with J gene TRBJ2-3; TRBD2 matches 14 bases. This CDR3 spans 16 amino acids. Germline V CDR1 and CDR2: KGHSH, LQKENI. Trimming cost V 3 bases and J 3 bases; bases outside gene matches: 2. In DNA, the CDR3 is TGTGCCAGCTCACCCCGGACTAGCGGGAGGACAGATACGCAGTATTTT. It translates to CASSPRTSGRTDTQYF.

This sequence joins TRBV23-1 and TRBJ2-7; possible D gene TRBD1, 5 bases. TRBV23-1 is assigned to the ORF class and has an uncertain function. This CDR3 is 15 amino acids long. Trimming stripped 6 bases from V and 3 bases from J, with 18 bases between. This CDR3 is CASREGASPLYEQYF. As DNA, the CDR3 is TGCGCCAGCAGGGAAGGGGCTTCCCCTCTCTACGAGCAGTACTTC.

V gene TRBV5-6 combines with J gene TRBJ1-2; no definite D call. CDR1 and CDR2 from the germline V gene are SGHDT and YYEEEE. Trimming left V 4 bases short and J 7 bases short, with 17 bases between. This CDR3 has 14 residues. CDR3 in DNA: TGTGCCAGCAGCCTCAATAGAGGGTTTTCTGGCTACACCTTC. Translating gives CASSLNRGFSGYTF.